This record covers a single T cell receptor beta chain. The antigen remains unidentified. This PCR relied on a set of 60 Vbeta primers and 13 Jbeta primers. Assay: immunoSEQ multiplex PCR; the TCRdb copy retains only in-frame clones and omits some. The sample holds about 87,000 clones. With 8 bases removed from V and 0 bases from J, the gap between germline ends came to 13 bases. CDR3 length: 14 residues. Germline CDR1 reads MNHEY; CDR2 reads SVGAGI. This entry comes from a study of cytomegalovirus exposure and HLA in healthy donors. Study-level points and caveats: Prior analysis indicated that the majority of TCR beta V segments exhibited productivity approximately 87% or approximately 30% of the time. The availability of immune exposure information extended only to CMV serostatus.

Each of the donors was a healthy bone marrow donor. The sequence was obtained from a man in his forties or fifties in good health and CMV-seropositive. The chain recombines TRBV6-5 with TRBJ2-5, with D perhaps matching TRBD1 (7 bases). The sequencing input was PBMCs. The chain's CDR3 is CASRRGTDQETQYF. As DNA, the CDR3 is TGTGCCAGCCGACGGGGGACAGACCAAGAGACCCAGTACTTC.